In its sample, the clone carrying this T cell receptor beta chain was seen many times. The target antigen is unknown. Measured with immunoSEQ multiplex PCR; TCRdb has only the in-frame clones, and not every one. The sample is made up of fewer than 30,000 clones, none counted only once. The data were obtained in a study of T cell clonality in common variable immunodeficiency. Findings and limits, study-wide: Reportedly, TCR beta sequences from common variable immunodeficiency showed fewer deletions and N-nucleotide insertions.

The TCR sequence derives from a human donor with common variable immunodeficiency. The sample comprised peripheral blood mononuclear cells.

The CDR3 DNA, read in part, is TGTGCCAGCAGTTACGGCTTATACACTGAA. Translated, it gives CASSYGLYTE. The full CDR3 sequence reads CASSYGLYTEAFF. The genes are TRBV6-2 or TRBV6-3 and TRBJ1-1; the D is unclear. The CDR3 is cut off 3 residues early in the read; its end comes from the germline J gene. The CDR3 length is 13 residues. Germline V gene data show CDR1 as MNHEY and CDR2 as SVGEGT. V lost 2 bases and J 3 bases, leaving 7 bases between the germline ends.